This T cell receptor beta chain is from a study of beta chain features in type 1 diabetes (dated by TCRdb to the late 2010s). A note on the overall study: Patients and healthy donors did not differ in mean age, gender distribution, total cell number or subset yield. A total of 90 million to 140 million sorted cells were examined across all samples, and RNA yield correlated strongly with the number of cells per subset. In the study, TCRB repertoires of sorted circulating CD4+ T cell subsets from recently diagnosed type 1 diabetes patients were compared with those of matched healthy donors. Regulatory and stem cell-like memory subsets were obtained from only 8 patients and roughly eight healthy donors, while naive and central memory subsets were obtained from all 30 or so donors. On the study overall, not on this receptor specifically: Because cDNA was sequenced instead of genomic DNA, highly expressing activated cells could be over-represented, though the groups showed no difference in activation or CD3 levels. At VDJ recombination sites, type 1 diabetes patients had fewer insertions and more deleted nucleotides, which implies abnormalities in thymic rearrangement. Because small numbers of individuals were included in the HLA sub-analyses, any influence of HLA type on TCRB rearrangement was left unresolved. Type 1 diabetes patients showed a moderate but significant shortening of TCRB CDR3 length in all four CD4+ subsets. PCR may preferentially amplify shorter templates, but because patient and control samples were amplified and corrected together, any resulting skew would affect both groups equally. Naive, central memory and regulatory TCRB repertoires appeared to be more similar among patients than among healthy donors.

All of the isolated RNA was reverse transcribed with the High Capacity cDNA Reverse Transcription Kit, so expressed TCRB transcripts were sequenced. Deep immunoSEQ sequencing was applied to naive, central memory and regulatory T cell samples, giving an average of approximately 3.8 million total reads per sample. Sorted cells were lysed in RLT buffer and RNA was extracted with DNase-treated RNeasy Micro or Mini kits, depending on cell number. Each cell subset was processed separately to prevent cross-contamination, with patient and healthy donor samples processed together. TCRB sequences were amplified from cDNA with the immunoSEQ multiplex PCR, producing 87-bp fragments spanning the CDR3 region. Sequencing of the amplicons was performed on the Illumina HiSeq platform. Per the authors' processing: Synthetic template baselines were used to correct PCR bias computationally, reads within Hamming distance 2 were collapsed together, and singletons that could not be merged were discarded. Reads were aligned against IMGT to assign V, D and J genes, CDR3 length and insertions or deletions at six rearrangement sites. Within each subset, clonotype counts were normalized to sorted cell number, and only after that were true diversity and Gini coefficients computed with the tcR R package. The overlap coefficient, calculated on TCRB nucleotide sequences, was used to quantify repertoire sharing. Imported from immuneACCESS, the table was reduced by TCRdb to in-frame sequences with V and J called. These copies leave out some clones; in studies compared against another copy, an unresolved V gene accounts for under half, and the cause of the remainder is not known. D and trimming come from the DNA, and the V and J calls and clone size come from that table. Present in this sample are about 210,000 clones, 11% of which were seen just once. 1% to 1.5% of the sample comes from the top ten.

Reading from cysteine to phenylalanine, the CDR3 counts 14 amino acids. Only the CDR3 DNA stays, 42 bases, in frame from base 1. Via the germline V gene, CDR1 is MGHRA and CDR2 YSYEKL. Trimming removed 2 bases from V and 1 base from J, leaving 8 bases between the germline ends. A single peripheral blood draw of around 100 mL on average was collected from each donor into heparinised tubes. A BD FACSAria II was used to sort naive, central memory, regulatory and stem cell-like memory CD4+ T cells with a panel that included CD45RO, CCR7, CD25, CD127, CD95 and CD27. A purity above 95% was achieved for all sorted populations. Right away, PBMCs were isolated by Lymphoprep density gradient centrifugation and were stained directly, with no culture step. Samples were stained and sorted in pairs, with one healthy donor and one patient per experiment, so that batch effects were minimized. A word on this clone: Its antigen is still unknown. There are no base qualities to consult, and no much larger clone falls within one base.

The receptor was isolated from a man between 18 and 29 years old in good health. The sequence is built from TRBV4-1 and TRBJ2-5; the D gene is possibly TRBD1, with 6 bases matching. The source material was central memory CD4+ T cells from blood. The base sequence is TGCGCCAGCAGCCAATACAGGGTCCAAGAGACCCAGTACTTC. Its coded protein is CASSQYRVQETQYF.